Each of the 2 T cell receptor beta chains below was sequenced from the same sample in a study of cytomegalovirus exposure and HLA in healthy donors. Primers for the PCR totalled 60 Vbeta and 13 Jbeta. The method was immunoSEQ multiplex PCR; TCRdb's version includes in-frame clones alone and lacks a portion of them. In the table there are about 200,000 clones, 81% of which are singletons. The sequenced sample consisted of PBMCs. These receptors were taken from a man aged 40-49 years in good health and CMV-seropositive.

CDR3 nucleotides: TGTGCCAGCAGTAAGCAGGGGGCCGGCGGGGAGCTGTTTTTT. Translation gives CASSKQGAGGELFF. The gene calls are TRBV6-5 and TRBJ2-2; TRBD1 aligns across 8 bases. This CDR3 is 14 amino acids long. V was pared by 5 bases and J by 7 bases, with 6 bases of the junction left unmatched. Germline V gives CDR1 MNHEY, CDR2 SVGAGI.

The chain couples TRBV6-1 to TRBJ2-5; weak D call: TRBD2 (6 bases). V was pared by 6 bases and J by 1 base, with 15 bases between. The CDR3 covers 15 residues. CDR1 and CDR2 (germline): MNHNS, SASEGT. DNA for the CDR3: TGTGCCAGCAGCCAAGGGGCGGGAACCCAAGAGACCCAGTACTTC. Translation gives CASSQGAGTQETQYF.